These 11 T cell receptor beta chains share one sample of origin, sequenced in a study of monozygotic twins with inflammatory bowel disease. TCRdb derives one entry per CDR3 protein from the 5' RACE reads, leaving out DNA. The sample holds over 200,000 distinct CDR3 sequences. Source material: blood. These receptors all come from a human donor with ulcerative colitis or Crohn's disease, or a healthy co-twin of an affected twin (not recorded which).

The V call is TRBV5-1, the J call TRBJ2-3; the D gene TCRdb calls, TRBD2, cannot be checked with no DNA. Germline assignment: CDR1 SGHRS and CDR2 YFSETQ. This CDR3 spans 16 amino acids. This CDR3 reads CASSLARLVGADTQYF.

The chain is built from TRBV5-1 and TRBJ1-5; TCRdb gives TRBD1 as the D gene, but with no DNA this cannot be confirmed. The CDR3 loop spans 14 amino acids. CDR1 and CDR2 (germline): SGHRS, YFSETQ. CDR3 loop: CASSSDAGGQPQHF.

This chain uses TRBV5-5 with TRBJ1-1. The length of the CDR3 is 12 residues. CDR1 is SGHKS and CDR2 is YYEKEE in the germline V gene (reference sequence). The CDR3 spells CASSFEDTEAFF.

The genes are TRBV20-1 and TRBJ2-1; there is no DNA to check the TCRdb D call of TRBD2. This CDR3 comprises 15 residues. Germline-derived CDR1 and CDR2 are DFQATT and SNEGSKA (reference sequence). CDR3 residues: CSASRALSSYNEQFF.

The chain uses TRBV3-1 and TRBJ1-1. The CDR3 runs to 13 residues. Germline-derived CDR1 and CDR2 are LGHDT and YNNKEL (reference sequence). CDR3 region: CATKHTTLREAFF.

The genes are TRBV2 and TRBJ1-1; the TCRdb D gene call, TRBD1, has no DNA to confirm it. This CDR3 comprises 13 residues. The V gene's germline CDR1 is SNHLY and CDR2 FYNNEI. The CDR3: CASTGTANTEAFF.

This chain joins TRBV7-8 and TRBJ1-2; checking the TCRdb D call of TRBD1 is not possible without DNA. The CDR3 has 14 amino acids. Germline assignment: CDR1 SGHVS and CDR2 FQNEAQ. Here the CDR3 reads CASSPGMGYYGYTF.

The CDR3 reads CASSTRQGSSYNEQFF. V gene TRBV11-2 combines with J gene TRBJ2-1; the TCRdb call, TRBD1, lacks DNA for checking. This CDR3 is 16 amino acids long. Per the germline V gene, CDR1 is SGHAT and CDR2 is FQNNGV.

CDR3 region: CASSFSIPTNEKLFF. The rearrangement joins TRBV5-1 to TRBJ1-4. Germline CDR1 reads SGHRS; CDR2 reads YFSETQ. CDR3 length: 15 amino acids. The whole variable domain, filled in from reference TRBV5-1 and TRBJ1-4, reads KAGVTQTPRYLIKTRGQQVTLSCSPISGHRSVSWYQQTPGQGLQFLFEYFSETQRNKGNFPGRFSGRQFSNSRSEMNVSTLELGDSALYLCASSFSIPTNEKLFFGSGTQLSVL.

The CDR3 sequence is CATDRRASYYGYTF. The rearrangement links TRBV19 to TRBJ1-2. Per germline, CDR1 LNHDA and CDR2 SQIVND (reference sequence). This CDR3 contains 14 residues.

The V gene is TRBV7-2, the J gene TRBJ1-1. The V gene's germline CDR1 is SGHTA and CDR2 FQGNSA. This CDR3 is built from 14 residues. CDR3 in amino acids: CASSLVIFNTEAFF. The full variable domain, completed using reference TRBV7-2 and TRBJ1-1, is GAGVSQSPSNKVTEKGKDVELRCDPISGHTALYWYRQSLGQGLEFLIYFQGNSAPDKSGLPSDRFSAERTGGSVSTLTIQRTQQEDSAVYLCASSLVIFNTEAFFGQGTRLTVV.